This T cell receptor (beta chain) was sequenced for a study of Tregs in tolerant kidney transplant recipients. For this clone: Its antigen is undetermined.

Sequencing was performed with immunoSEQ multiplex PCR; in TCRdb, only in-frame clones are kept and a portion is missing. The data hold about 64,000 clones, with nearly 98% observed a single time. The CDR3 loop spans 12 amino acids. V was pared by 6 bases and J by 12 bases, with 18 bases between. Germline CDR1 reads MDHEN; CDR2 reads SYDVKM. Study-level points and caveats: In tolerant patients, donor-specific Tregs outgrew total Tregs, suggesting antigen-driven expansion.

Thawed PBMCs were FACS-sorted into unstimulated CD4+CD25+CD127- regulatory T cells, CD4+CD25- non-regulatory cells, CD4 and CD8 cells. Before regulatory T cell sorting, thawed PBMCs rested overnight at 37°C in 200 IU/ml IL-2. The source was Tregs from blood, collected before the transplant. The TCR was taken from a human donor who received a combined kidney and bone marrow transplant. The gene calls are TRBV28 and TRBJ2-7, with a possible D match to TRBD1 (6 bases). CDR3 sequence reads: CASSVRDTRLYF. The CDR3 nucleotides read TGTGCCAGCAGCGTCCGGGACACGAGATTGTACTTC.